This is a list of T cell receptor beta chains from one sample in a study of cytomegalovirus exposure and HLA in healthy donors. Sequencing was performed with immunoSEQ multiplex PCR; in TCRdb, only in-frame clones are kept and a portion is missing. The sample holds about 110,000 clones, approximately 94% seen once. Sequenced: PBMCs. These receptors were taken from a woman younger than 30 in good health and CMV-seronegative. The CDR3 runs from the conserved cysteine through the conserved F or W. The order of the fields is V gene, clone size, D gene, J gene, CDR3 DNA, CDR3 protein. A D gene is named only where the DNA matches it firmly. Expanded clones get a size class; other rows say once, few or many, or leave the size out.

V: TRBV28
size: once
D: -
J: TRBJ2-7
DNA: TGTGCCAGCAGTAACGAGTACTCGGGTTACGAGCAGTACTTC
CDR3: CASSNEYSGYEQYF

V: TRBV11-2
size: -
D: -
J: TRBJ1-5
DNA: TGTGCCAGCAGCTTAGTCCGGGGTGGAGATTATAGCAATCAGCCCCAGCATTTT
CDR3: CASSLVRGGDYSNQPQHF

V: TRBV6-6
size: -
D: -
J: TRBJ1-2
DNA: TGTGCCAGCAGTTTCGGGGAGGGGCGCTATGGCTACACCTTC
CDR3: CASSFGEGRYGYTF

V: TRBV19
size: -
D: -
J: TRBJ1-4
DNA: TGTGCCAGTAGCGCATCCGGGACATCCCACGAAAAACTGTTTTTT
CDR3: CASSASGTSHEKLFF

V: TRBV7-9
size: -
D: -
J: TRBJ2-3
DNA: TGTGCCAGCAGGCGACAGATCTCGGAAGATACGCAGTATTTT
CDR3: CASRRQISEDTQYF

V: TRBV25-1
size: -
D: -
J: TRBJ1-5
DNA: TGTGCCAGCAGTGAATCAGGAGGAAATCAGCCCCAGCATTTT
CDR3: CASSESGGNQPQHF

V: TRBV7-9
size: once
D: TRBD2
J: TRBJ2-5
DNA: TGTGCCAGCAGCTCCGACCCAATAGCGGGGGGTCAAGAGACCCAGTACTTC
CDR3: CASSSDPIAGGQETQYF

V: TRBV7-9
size: -
D: TRBD1
J: TRBJ2-2
DNA: TGTGCCAGCAGTCACGGCGTTGGGACAGGGGGCGCGTCCGGGGAGCTGTTTTTT
CDR3: CASSHGVGTGGASGELFF

V: TRBV4-1
size: -
D: TRBD1
J: TRBJ2-7
DNA: TGCGCCAGCAGCCAGCCGGGACAGGGACTTACCTACGAGCAGTACTTC
CDR3: CASSQPGQGLTYEQYF

V: TRBV6-6
size: -
D: TRBD1
J: TRBJ2-1
DNA: TGTGCCAGCAGTGGAACCGGGACAGCCACCTACAATGAGCAGTTCTTC
CDR3: CASSGTGTATYNEQFF

V: TRBV19
size: -
D: -
J: TRBJ1-5
DNA: TGTGCCAGTAGTATGTTTCCAGGGCAGGGCAATCAGCCCCAGCATTTT
CDR3: CASSMFPGQGNQPQHF

V: TRBV6-5
size: few
D: TRBD1
J: TRBJ1-2
DNA: TGTGCCAGCAGTTCAGGGGGCATCCTTTATGGCTACACCTTC
CDR3: CASSSGGILYGYTF

V: TRBV5-8
size: -
D: -
J: TRBJ2-7
DNA: TGTGCCAGCAGCTTGAGCCCCCCCCGACTCGGGGACTACGAGCAGTACTTC
CDR3: CASSLSPPRLGDYEQYF

V: TRBV25-1
size: once
D: -
J: TRBJ1-1
DNA: TGTGCCAGCAGTGATTCTCCGGGATCGGAAGCTTTCTTT
CDR3: CASSDSPGSEAFF

V: TRBV4-1
size: -
D: TRBD1
J: TRBJ2-3
DNA: TGCGCCAGCAGCCAACGACAGGGTAGCACAGATACGCAGTATTTT
CDR3: CASSQRQGSTDTQYF

V: TRBV7-6
size: once
D: -
J: TRBJ2-1
DNA: TGTGCCAGCAGCCCAGGGACTTACTCCTACAATGAGCAGTTCTTC
CDR3: CASSPGTYSYNEQFF

V: TRBV7-6
size: -
D: -
J: TRBJ2-5
DNA: TGTGCCAGCAGCTTCGCAGGGTCGGCCCAAGAGACCCAGTACTTC
CDR3: CASSFAGSAQETQYF

V: TRBV7-6
size: -
D: TRBD2
J: TRBJ2-7
DNA: TGTGCCAGCAGCCTAGAGGAGGCAGGGACTACCTACGAGCAGTACTTC
CDR3: CASSLEEAGTTYEQYF

V: TRBV5-4
size: -
D: TRBD2
J: TRBJ2-5
DNA: TGTGCCAGCAGCATGAGCGGGGGCCGACAAGAGACCCAGTACTTC
CDR3: CASSMSGGRQETQYF

V: TRBV11-2
size: -
D: TRBD2
J: TRBJ2-3
DNA: TGTGCCAGCAGCTACCTGACTAGCGGGGGGGCCAGGGCGCAGTATTTT
CDR3: CASSYLTSGGARAQYF

V: TRBV9
size: -
D: TRBD2
J: TRBJ2-5
DNA: TGTGCCAGCAGCGCCGGGACTAGCAGTCTCCAAGAGACCCAGTACTTC
CDR3: CASSAGTSSLQETQYF

V: TRBV15
size: -
D: -
J: TRBJ1-5
DNA: TGTGCCACCAGCAGAGTGATACCTGGGCAGACTCAGCCCCAGCATTTT
CDR3: CATSRVIPGQTQPQHF